A selection of T cell receptor beta chains follows, all from one sample in a study of cytomegalovirus exposure and HLA in healthy donors. Sequencing used immunoSEQ multiplex PCR; TCRdb keeps in-frame clones, though not all of them. The sample records 170,000 or so clones, around 77% being singletons. What was sequenced was PBMCs. The receptor source for this set is a man between 60 and 75 years old in good health and CMV-seronegative. Each CDR3 is given with its conserved first and last residue. Fields, in order: J gene, clone size, V gene, D gene, CDR3 DNA, CDR3 protein. A D gene is named only where the DNA matches it firmly. Expanded clones get a size class; other rows say once, few or many, or leave the size out.

>TRBJ2-7|.|TRBV30|TRBD2
TGTGCCTGGAGTGTATCGGGACTAGCGTACGAGCAGTACTTC
CAWSVSGLAYEQYF
>TRBJ2-7|.|TRBV2|.
TGTGCCAGCAGATCCTCTCCTGGCAACTACGAGCAGTACTTC
CASRSSPGNYEQYF
>TRBJ1-6|.|TRBV5-6|TRBD1
TGTGCCAGCAGCCCAGGGACAGGTTCTTTAATTTCACCCCTCAACTTT
CASSPGTGSLISPLNF
>TRBJ1-3|.|TRBV7-9|.
TGTGCCAGCACTTTGTCGGACAGTCAACCTGGAAACACCATATATTTT
CASTLSDSQPGNTIYF
>TRBJ2-5|few|TRBV5-5|.
TGTGCCAGCAGCCCCATGACAGTCGGTGGGGAGACCCAGTACTTC
CASSPMTVGGETQYF
>TRBJ2-1|.|TRBV10-3|TRBD2
TGTGCCATCAGTGAGTCAGGAGCGGGAGGAACCCACAATGAGCAGTTCTTC
CAISESGAGGTHNEQFF
>TRBJ2-2|.|TRBV5-6|.
TGTGCCAGCAGCTTGCCGTCGGGGGAAGAACCCGGGGAGCTGTTTTTT
CASSLPSGEEPGELFF
>TRBJ1-2|.|TRBV11-3|TRBD1
TGTGCCAGCAGCCATCGGACAGGGGGCTTTGGCTACACCTTC
CASSHRTGGFGYTF
>TRBJ1-2|.|TRBV2|TRBD1
TGTGCCAGCAGTGAAAGGCGTCAGGGGGCTAGTGGCTACACCTTC
CASSERRQGASGYTF
>TRBJ2-7|few|TRBV28|.
TGTGCCAGCAGTCCCCCAACTCGGGGAGCCTACGAGCAGTACTTC
CASSPPTRGAYEQYF
>TRBJ1-4|.|TRBV5-8|.
TGTGCCAGCAGCTTTCGGGGGGAGACAGGTGAAAAACTGTTTTTT
CASSFRGETGEKLFF
>TRBJ2-7|.|TRBV9|TRBD1
TGTGCCAGCAGCCGGGACAGGGGAGGCGAGCAGTACTTC
CASSRDRGGEQYF
>TRBJ2-3|once|TRBV27|TRBD2
TGTGCCAGCAGTTTACGGGAGGGGGATACGCAGTATTTT
CASSLREGDTQYF
>TRBJ2-2|.|TRBV5-4|.
TGTGCCAGCAGCTACCTATTTACCGGGGAGCTGTTTTTT
CASSYLFTGELFF
>TRBJ2-7|.|TRBV6-5|.
TGTGCCAGCAGTTACTCGACGGAGGGGAGCGAGCAGTACTTC
CASSYSTEGSEQYF
>TRBJ2-6|.|TRBV2|.
TGTGCCAGCAGTTCACTACCTGGGGCCAACGTCCTGACTTTC
CASSSLPGANVLTF
>TRBJ2-7|.|TRBV12-5|.
TGTGCTAGTGGCCCCTATGGCTCCTACGAGCAGTACTTC
CASGPYGSYEQYF
>TRBJ2-7|.|TRBV6-5|TRBD1
TGTGCCAGCAGCCCGGGACAGGGATTAGTTTACGAGCAGTACTTC
CASSPGQGLVYEQYF
>TRBJ1-4|once|TRBV19|.
TGTGCCAGTAGAACCCTGGACAGTGCAACTAATGAAAAACTGTTTTTT
CASRTLDSATNEKLFF
>TRBJ1-5|.|TRBV7-9|.
TGTGCCAGCAGCTCGGACAGTTATCAGCCCCAGCATTTT
CASSSDSYQPQHF
>TRBJ2-5|.|TRBV5-1|TRBD1
TGCGCCAGCAGCCCGGGACAGGGCAGGGAGACCCAGTACTTC
CASSPGQGRETQYF